This T cell receptor (beta chain) was observed in a study of T cells after somatic rescue of genetic block. This clone was counted once. Using immunoSEQ multiplex PCR, the repertoire was profiled, and TCRdb retains in-frame clones only, with some absent. The repertoire has thousands of clones, 65% to 90% of them found once; the top ten carry 25%. Per the germline V gene, CDR1 is LGHNA and CDR2 is YSLEER. Unmatched junction bases numbered 15, after V lost 3 bases and J lost 6 bases. This CDR3 comprises 18 residues. The source material was peripheral blood mononuclear cells (PBMCs). The TCR sequence derives from a boy younger than 18. The chain has TRBV4-3 and TRBJ2-1; TRBD2 aligns across 9 bases. The CDR3 DNA reads as TGCGCCAGCAGCCAGGACGGGGATGGGAGCGGGGGGTTCAATGAGCAGTTCTTC. Translation: CASSQDGDGSGGFNEQFF.